This TCR beta chain came from a study of T cell repertoires in cytomegalovirus infection. Worth noting for this clonotype: The antigen is undetermined.

TCRdb processed the reads anew with MiXCR; each CDR3 protein has one entry. Among nearly 700,000 distinct CDR3 sequences, roughly 36% were seen once, and the ten largest hold roughly 18%. The sequence derives from a human donor in good health (CMV status not recorded). Some clones in this sample may be carry-over from other donors' samples. The specimen comprised cultured PBMCs, sampled from culture after CMV antigen stimulation.

CDR3 nucleotides: TGCAGTGCTAGCCGGGACAGGGAGATTTCACCCCTCCACTTT. This gives the protein CSASRDREISPLHF. The genes are TRBV20-1 and TRBJ1-6, with 9 bases fitting TRBD1. The CDR3 extends over 14 amino acids. CDR1 is DFQATT, CDR2 SNEGSKA, per germline (reference sequence). The ends lost 3 bases at V and 9 bases at J; junction bases unmatched: 6.